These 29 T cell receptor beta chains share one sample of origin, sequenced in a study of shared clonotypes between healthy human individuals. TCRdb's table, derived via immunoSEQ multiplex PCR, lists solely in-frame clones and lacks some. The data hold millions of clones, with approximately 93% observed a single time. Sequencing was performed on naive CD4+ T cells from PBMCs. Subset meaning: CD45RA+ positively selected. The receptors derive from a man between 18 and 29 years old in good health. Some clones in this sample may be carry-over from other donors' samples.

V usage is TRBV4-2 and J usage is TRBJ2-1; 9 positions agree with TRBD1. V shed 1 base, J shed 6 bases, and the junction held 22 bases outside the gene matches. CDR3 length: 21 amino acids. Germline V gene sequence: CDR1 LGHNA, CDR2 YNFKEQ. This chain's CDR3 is CASSQAPGQGGGAYTINEQFF. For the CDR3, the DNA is TGTGCCAGCAGCCAAGCACCGGGACAGGGAGGGGGAGCCTATACAATCAATGAGCAGTTCTTC.

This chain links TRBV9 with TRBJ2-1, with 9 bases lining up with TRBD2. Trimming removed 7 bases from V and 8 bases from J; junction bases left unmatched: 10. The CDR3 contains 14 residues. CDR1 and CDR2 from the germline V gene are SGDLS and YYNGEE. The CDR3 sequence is CASGRLAGFYEQFF. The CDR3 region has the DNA TGTGCCAGCGGTAGGCTAGCGGGATTCTATGAGCAGTTCTTC.

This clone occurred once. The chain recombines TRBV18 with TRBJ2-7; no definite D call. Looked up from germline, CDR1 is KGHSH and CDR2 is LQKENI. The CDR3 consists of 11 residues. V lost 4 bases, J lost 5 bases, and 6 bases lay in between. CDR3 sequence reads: CASSRSNEQYF. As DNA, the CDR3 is TGTGCCAGCTCACGATCGAACGAGCAGTACTTC.

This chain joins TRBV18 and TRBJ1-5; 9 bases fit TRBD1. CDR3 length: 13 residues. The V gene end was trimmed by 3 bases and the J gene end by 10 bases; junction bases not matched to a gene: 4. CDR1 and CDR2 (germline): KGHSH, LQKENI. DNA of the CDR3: TGTGCCAGCTCACCGAGACAGGGGGACCCCCAGCATTTT. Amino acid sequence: CASSPRQGDPQHF.

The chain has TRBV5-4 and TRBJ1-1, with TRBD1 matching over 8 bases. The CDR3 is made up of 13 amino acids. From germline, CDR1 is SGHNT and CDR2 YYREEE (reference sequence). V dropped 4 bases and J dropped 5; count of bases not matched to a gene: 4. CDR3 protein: CASSRDRGTEAFF. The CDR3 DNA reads TGTGCCAGCAGCCGCGACAGGGGAACTGAAGCTTTCTTT.

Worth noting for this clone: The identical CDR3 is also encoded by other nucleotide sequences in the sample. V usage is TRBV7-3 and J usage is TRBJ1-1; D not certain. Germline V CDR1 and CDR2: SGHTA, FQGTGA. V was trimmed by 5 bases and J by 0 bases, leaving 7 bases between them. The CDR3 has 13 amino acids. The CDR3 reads CASSLRLNTEAFF. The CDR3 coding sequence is TGTGCCAGCAGCCTGCGATTGAACACTGAAGCTTTCTTT.

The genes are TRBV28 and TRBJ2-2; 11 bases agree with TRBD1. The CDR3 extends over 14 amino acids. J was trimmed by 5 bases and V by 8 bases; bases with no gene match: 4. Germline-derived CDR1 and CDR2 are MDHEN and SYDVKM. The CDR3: CASVGQGVTGELFF. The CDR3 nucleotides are TGTGCCAGCGTGGGACAGGGGGTTACCGGGGAGCTGTTTTTT.

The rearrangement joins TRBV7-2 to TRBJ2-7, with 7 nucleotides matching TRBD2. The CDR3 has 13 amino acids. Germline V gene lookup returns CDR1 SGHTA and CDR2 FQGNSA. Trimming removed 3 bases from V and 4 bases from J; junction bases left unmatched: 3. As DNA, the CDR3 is TGTGCCAGCAGCTTGGGGGAGGGATACGAGCAGTACTTC. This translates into CASSLGEGYEQYF.

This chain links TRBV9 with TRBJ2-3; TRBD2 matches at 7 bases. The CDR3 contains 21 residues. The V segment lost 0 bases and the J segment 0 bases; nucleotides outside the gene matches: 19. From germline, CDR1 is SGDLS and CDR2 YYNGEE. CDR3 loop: CASSVAQWGWRETRSTDTQYF. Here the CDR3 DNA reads TGTGCCAGCAGCGTAGCTCAGTGGGGGTGGCGGGAGACGAGGAGCACAGATACGCAGTATTTT. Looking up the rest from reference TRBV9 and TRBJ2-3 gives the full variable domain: DSGVTQTPKHLITATGQRVTLRCSPRSGDLSVYWYQQSLDQGLQFLIQYYNGEERAKGNILERFSAQQFPDLHSELNLSSLELGDSALYFCASSVAQWGWRETRSTDTQYFGPGTRLTVL.

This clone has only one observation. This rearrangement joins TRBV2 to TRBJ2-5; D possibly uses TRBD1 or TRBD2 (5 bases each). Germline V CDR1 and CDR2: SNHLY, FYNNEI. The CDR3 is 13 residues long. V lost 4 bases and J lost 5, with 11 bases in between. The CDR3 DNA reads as TGTGCCAGCAGTGCCGGGACGTCGGAGACCCAGTACTTC. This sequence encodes CASSAGTSETQYF. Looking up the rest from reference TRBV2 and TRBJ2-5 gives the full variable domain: EPEVTQTPSHQVTQMGQEVILRCVPISNHLYFYWYRQILGQKVEFLVSFYNNEISEKSEIFDDQFSVERPDGSNFTLKIRSTKLEDSAMYFCASSAGTSETQYFGPGTRLLVL.

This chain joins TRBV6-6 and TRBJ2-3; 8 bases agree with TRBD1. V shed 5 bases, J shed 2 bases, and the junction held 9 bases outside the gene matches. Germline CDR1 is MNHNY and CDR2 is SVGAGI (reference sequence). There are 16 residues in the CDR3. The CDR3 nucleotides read TGTGCCAGCAGTAAGGCCTGGGACAGGCACACAGATACGCAGTATTTT. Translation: CASSKAWDRHTDTQYF.

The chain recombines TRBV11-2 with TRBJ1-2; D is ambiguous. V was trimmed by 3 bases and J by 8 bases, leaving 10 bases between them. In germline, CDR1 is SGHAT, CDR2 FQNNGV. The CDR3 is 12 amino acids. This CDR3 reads CASSFREGGYTF. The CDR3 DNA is TGTGCCAGCAGCTTCCGTGAGGGAGGCTACACCTTC.

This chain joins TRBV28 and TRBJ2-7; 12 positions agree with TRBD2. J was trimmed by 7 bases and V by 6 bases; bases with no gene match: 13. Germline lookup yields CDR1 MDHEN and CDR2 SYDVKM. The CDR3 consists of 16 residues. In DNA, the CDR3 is TGTGCCAGCAGATCCCCAGGGAGACTAGCGGGAGAGGAGCAGTACTTC. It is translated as CASRSPGRLAGEEQYF.

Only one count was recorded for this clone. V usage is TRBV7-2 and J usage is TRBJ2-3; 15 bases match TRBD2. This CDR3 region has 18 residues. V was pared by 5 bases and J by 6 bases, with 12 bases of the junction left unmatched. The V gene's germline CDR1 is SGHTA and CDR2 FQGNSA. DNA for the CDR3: TGTGCCAGCAGCCCCGGACTAGCGGGAGGGCGGAGGGCGGATACGCAGTATTTT. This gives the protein CASSPGLAGGRRADTQYF.

CDR3 sequence: CASSQGGTSREQYF. The CDR3, as DNA: TGTGCCAGCAGCCAAGGAGGGACTAGTCGCGAGCAGTACTTC. The chain joins TRBV4-2 to TRBJ2-7; 8 nucleotides align to TRBD2. The CDR3 has 14 amino acids. Germline V gene lookup returns CDR1 LGHNA and CDR2 YNFKEQ. Trimming took 1 base from V and 6 from J; bases not matched to a gene: 5.

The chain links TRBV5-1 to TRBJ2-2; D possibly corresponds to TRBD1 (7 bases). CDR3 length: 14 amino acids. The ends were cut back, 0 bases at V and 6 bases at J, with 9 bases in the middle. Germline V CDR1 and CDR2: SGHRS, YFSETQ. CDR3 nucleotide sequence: TGCGCCAGCAGCTTGGTCAGGGGGGCCGGGGAGCTGTTTTTT. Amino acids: CASSLVRGAGELFF.

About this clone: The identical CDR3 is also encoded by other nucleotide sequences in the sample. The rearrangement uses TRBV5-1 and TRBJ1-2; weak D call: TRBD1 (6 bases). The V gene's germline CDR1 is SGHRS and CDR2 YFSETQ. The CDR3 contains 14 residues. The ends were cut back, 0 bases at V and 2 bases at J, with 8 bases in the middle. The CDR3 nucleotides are TGCGCCAGCAGCTTGGGGACAGACAACTATGGCTACACCTTC. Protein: CASSLGTDNYGYTF.

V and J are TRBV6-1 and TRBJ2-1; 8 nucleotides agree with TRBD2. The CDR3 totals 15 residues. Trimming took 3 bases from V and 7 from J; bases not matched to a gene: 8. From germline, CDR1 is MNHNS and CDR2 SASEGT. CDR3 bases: TGTGCCAGCAGTGATACCGGGAGGGCCTCTAATGAGCAGTTCTTC. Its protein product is CASSDTGRASNEQFF.

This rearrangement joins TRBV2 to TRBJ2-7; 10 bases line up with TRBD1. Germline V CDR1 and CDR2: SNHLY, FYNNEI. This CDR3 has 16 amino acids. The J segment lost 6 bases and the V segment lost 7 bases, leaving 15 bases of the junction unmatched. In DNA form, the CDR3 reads TGTGCCAGCATGGGCCCCCCGGGACAGGGGCCCTTCGAGCAGTACTTC. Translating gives CASMGPPGQGPFEQYF.

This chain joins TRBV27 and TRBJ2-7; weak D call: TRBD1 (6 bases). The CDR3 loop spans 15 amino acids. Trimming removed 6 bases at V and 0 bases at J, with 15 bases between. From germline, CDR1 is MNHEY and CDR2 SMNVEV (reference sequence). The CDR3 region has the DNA TGTGCCAGCAGCCCCGACAGGCTATCCTCCTACGAGCAGTACTTC. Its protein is CASSPDRLSSYEQYF.

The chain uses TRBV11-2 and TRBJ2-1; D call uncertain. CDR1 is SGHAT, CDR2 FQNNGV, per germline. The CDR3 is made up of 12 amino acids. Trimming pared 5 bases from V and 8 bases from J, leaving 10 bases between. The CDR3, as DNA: TGTGCCAGCAGCCAACAACATTATGAGCAGTTCTTC. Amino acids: CASSQQHYEQFF.

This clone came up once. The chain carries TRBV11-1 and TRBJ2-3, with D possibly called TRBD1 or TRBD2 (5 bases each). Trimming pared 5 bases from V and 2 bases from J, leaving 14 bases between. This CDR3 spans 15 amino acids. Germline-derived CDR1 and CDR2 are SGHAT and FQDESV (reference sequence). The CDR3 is CASSPTGALTDTQYF. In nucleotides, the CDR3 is TGTGCCAGCAGCCCGACCGGGGCCCTCACAGATACGCAGTATTTT.

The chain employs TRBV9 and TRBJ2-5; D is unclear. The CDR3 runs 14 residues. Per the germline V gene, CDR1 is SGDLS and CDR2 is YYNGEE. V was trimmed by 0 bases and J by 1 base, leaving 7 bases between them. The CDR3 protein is CASSVDVSQETQYF. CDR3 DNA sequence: TGTGCCAGCAGCGTAGATGTTTCCCAAGAGACCCAGTACTTC.

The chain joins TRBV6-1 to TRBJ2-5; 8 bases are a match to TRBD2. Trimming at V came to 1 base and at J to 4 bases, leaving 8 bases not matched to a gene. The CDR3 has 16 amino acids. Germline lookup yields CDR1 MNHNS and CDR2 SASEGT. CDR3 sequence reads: CASSEGRAGGGETQYF. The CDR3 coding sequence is TGTGCCAGCAGTGAAGGGAGGGCGGGAGGCGGAGAGACCCAGTACTTC.

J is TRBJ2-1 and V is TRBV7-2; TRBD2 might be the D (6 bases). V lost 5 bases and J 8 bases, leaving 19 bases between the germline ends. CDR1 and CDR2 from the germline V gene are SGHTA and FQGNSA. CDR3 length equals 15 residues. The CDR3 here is CASSPKGGRLDEQFF. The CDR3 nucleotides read TGTGCCAGCAGCCCAAAGGGTGGGAGGCTAGATGAGCAGTTCTTC.

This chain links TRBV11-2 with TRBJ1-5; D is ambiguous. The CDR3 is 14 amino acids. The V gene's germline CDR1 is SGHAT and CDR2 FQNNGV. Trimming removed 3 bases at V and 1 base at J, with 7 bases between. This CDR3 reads CASSFGWSNQPQHF. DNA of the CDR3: TGTGCCAGCAGCTTCGGCTGGAGCAATCAGCCCCAGCATTTT.

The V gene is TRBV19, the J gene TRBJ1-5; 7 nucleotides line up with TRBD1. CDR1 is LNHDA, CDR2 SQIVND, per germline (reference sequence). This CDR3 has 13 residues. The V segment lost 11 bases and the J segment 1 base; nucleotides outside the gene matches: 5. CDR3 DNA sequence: TGTGCCTCGGGACAGCAGAGCAATCAGCCCCAGCATTTT. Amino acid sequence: CASGQQSNQPQHF.

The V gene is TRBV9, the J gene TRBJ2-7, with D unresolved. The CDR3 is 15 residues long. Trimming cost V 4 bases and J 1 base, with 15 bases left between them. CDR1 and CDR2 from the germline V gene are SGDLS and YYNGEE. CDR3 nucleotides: TGTGCCAGCAGCCCGGTAGAGCGTATGTCCTACGAGCAGTACTTC. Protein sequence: CASSPVERMSYEQYF.

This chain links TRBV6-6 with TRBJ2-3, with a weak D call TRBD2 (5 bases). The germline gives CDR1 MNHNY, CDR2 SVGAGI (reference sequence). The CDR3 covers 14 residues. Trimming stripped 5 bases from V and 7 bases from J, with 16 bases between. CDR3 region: CASSTGSSLYTQYF. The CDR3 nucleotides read TGTGCCAGCAGTACGGGGTCGTCCCTTTATACGCAGTATTTT.